These 20 T cell receptor beta chains originate from one sample sequenced in a study of blood T cell repertoires in COVID-19. The data were produced by immunoSEQ multiplex PCR, yet TCRdb's version contains in-frame clones alone and is incomplete. The table records 150,000 to 160,000 clones, around 85% of them present only once. The sequenced sample consisted of peripheral blood. The receptors come from an older woman with acute or convalescent COVID-19.

This rearrangement joins TRBV5-1 to TRBJ1-1; weak D call: TRBD1 (6 bases). The CDR3 is 16 amino acids. Germline V gives CDR1 SGHRS, CDR2 YFSETQ. V was cut by 0 bases and J by 4 bases, with 16 bases left in between. DNA of the CDR3: TGCGCCAGCAGCTTGGGGCAGGGGAGCGCCGGCACTGAAGCTTTCTTT. Encoded protein: CASSLGQGSAGTEAFF.

The V and J genes are TRBV7-9 and TRBJ1-3; D is undetermined. Germline CDR1 SEHNR, CDR2 FQNEAQ (reference sequence). The CDR3 is made up of 15 amino acids. Trimming took off 0 bases at V and 1 base at J, with 7 bases between the two ends. The CDR3 loop reads CASSLASLSGNTIYF. CDR3 DNA sequence: TGTGCCAGCAGCTTAGCCAGTTTATCTGGAAACACCATATATTTT.

V and J are TRBV7-9 and TRBJ1-2; 7 bases line up with TRBD1. The V gene's germline CDR1 is SEHNR and CDR2 FQNEAQ (reference sequence). J lost 0 bases, V lost 5 bases, and 9 bases had no gene match. The CDR3 runs 16 residues. Here the CDR3 DNA reads TGTGCCAGCAGCACGTCCGGGACAGAATCTAACTATGGCTACACCTTC. Its translation: CASSTSGTESNYGYTF.

Only a few counts were recorded for this clone. The DNA for the CDR3 is TGTGCCAGCAGTTCTGGACAGGCGAGAGAGCAGTACGTC. It encodes CASSSGQAREQYV. The V gene is TRBV6-5, the J gene TRBJ2-7, with TRBD1 matching over 7 bases. J was trimmed by 7 bases and V by 4 bases; bases with no gene match: 7. The CDR3 covers 13 residues. CDR1 and CDR2 (germline): MNHEY, SVGAGI.

The genes are TRBV5-4 and TRBJ1-2; D is possibly TRBD1 (6 bases). Trimming removed 2 bases from V and 4 bases from J, with 12 bases in between. CDR1 is SGHNT and CDR2 is YYREEE in the germline V gene (reference sequence). CDR3 size: 14 residues. The CDR3 DNA reads as TGTGCCAGCAGCTTCGTCGGGACATCCTATGGCTACACCTTC. Its translation is CASSFVGTSYGYTF.

This clone was recorded once. J is TRBJ1-2 and V is TRBV28; D is perhaps TRBD1 (6 bases). V was cut by 7 bases and J by 3 bases, with 12 bases left in between. The germline V gene encodes CDR1 MDHEN and CDR2 SYDVKM. The CDR3 extends over 13 amino acids. This CDR3 is CASTPGQYYGYTF. In DNA, the CDR3 is TGTGCCAGCACCCCCGGACAGTACTATGGCTACACCTTC.

V is TRBV5-5 and J is TRBJ1-4, with D maybe TRBD1 (5 bases). Germline CDR1 reads SGHKS; CDR2 reads YYEKEE (reference sequence). The CDR3 extends over 14 amino acids. V lost 4 bases to trimming and J lost 5 bases, with 12 bases between them. The CDR3 loop is CASSGGTGNEKLFF. In DNA form, the CDR3 reads TGTGCCAGCAGCGGGGGGACTGGAAATGAAAAACTGTTTTTT.

The chain combines TRBV28 with TRBJ1-4, with 7 positions matching TRBD1. The CDR3 is made up of 13 amino acids. The germline V gene has CDR1 MDHEN and CDR2 SYDVKM. Trimming took 7 bases from V and 7 from J; bases not matched to a gene: 6. CDR3: CASTPPGGEKLFF. The CDR3 nucleotides read TGTGCCAGCACCCCACCAGGGGGTGAAAAACTGTTTTTT.

The rearrangement uses TRBV19 and TRBJ1-5; no definite D call. The CDR3 covers 12 residues. Trimming cost V 6 bases and J 11 bases, with 14 bases left between them. CDR1 and CDR2 (germline): LNHDA, SQIVND (reference sequence). The chain's CDR3 is CASSSLDKAQHF. For the CDR3, the DNA is TGTGCCAGTAGCTCCTTAGATAAAGCCCAGCATTTT. Drawing the rest from reference TRBV19 and TRBJ1-5, the complete variable domain is DGGITQSPKYLFRKEGQNVTLSCEQNLNHDAMYWYRQDPGQGLRLIYYSQIVNDFQKGDIAEGYSVSREKKESFPLTVTSAQKNPTAFYLCASSSLDKAQHFGDGTRLSIL.

The V and J genes are TRBV6-5 and TRBJ1-1; the D gene is possibly TRBD1 (5 bases). Trimming removed 4 bases at V and 1 base at J, with 10 bases between. Looked up from germline, CDR1 is MNHEY and CDR2 is SVGAGI. This CDR3 has 14 residues. CDR3 residues: CASSFWGRNTEAFF. The CDR3 DNA follows: TGTGCCAGCAGTTTTTGGGGCAGGAACACTGAAGCTTTCTTT.

This clone has only a few counts. This chain uses TRBV3-1 (or the pseudogene TRBV3-2) with TRBJ1-2; 7 bases map to TRBD1. Germline values: CDR1 LGHDT, CDR2 YNNKEL (reference sequence). Trimming cost V 7 bases and J 5 bases; bases outside gene matches: 10. The CDR3 covers 14 residues. The CDR3 spells CASTRGTAFYGYTF. The CDR3 DNA sequence: TGTGCCAGCACCCGCGGGACAGCCTTTTATGGCTACACCTTC.

V and J are TRBV12-3 or TRBV12-4 and TRBJ2-2; the D is unclear. The V and J ends lost 6 bases and 5 bases respectively, with 7 bases between them. The CDR3 has 12 amino acids. The CDR3 region is CASSSRTGELFF. In DNA form, the CDR3 reads TGTGCCAGCAGCTCACGGACCGGGGAGCTGTTTTTT.

The rearrangement uses TRBV3-1 (or the pseudogene TRBV3-2) and TRBJ2-3; D is perhaps TRBD2 (5 bases). Between the trimmed V and J ends, which lost 2 bases and 1 base, there was a span of 13 bases. Germline loops: CDR1 LGHDT, CDR2 YNNKEL (reference sequence). The CDR3 sequence is 16 residues long. The DNA for the CDR3 is TGTGCCAGCAGCCAACACCCGGCGGGTCGCACAGATACGCAGTATTTT. This codes for CASSQHPAGRTDTQYF.

The chain combines TRBV6-5 with TRBJ2-2; D gene ambiguous. V lost 0 bases, J lost 5 bases, and 4 bases lay in between. This CDR3 is 13 amino acids long. The germline V gene has CDR1 MNHEY and CDR2 SVGAGI. CDR3 residues: CASSYSRTGELFF. For the CDR3, the DNA is TGTGCCAGCAGTTACTCGAGGACCGGGGAGCTGTTTTTT.

J is TRBJ2-3 and V is TRBV30, with 8 bases matching TRBD1. V shed 1 base, J shed 7 bases, and the junction held 13 bases outside the gene matches. Germline V lookup: CDR1 GTSNPN, CDR2 SVGIG (reference sequence). CDR3 length equals 16 residues. The CDR3 loop is CAWSGAPFQGAYTQYF. In DNA form, the CDR3 reads TGTGCCTGGAGTGGGGCGCCGTTCCAGGGGGCTTATACGCAGTATTTT. The full variable domain, with the rest looked up from reference TRBV30 and TRBJ2-3, is SQTIHQWPATLVQPVGSPLSLECTVEGTSNPNLYWYRQAAGRGLQLLFYSVGIGQISSEVPQNLSASRPQDRQFILSSKKLLLSDSGFYLCAWSGAPFQGAYTQYFGPGTRLTVL.

This clone was seen more than once but under ten times. The chain links TRBV12-3 or TRBV12-4 to TRBJ2-3, with D possibly TRBD1 on 5 matching bases. V lost 6 bases, J lost 7 bases, and 14 bases lay in between. The CDR3 runs 13 residues. This chain's CDR3 is CASSEIQGNTQYF. In DNA form, the CDR3 reads TGTGCCAGCAGCGAGATCCAGGGAAATACGCAGTATTTT.

The chain links TRBV28 to TRBJ1-5; tentatively, D is TRBD1 (5 bases). The germline V gene encodes CDR1 MDHEN and CDR2 SYDVKM. Deletions cut 2 bases from V and 4 bases from J, with 12 bases between. The CDR3 is made up of 15 amino acids. CDR3 region: CASSLDGRGNQPQHF. The CDR3 bases are TGTGCCAGCAGTTTAGACGGAAGGGGTAATCAGCCCCAGCATTTT.

This clone was detected once. The chain recombines TRBV28 with TRBJ1-2; no clear D. CDR1 and CDR2 from the germline V gene are MDHEN and SYDVKM. The V end lost 3 bases, the J end lost 1 base, and 3 bases lay between the germline ends. The CDR3 extends over 12 amino acids. The CDR3: CASSFHNYGYTF. The CDR3 DNA sequence: TGTGCCAGCAGTTTCCATAACTATGGCTACACCTTC.

This clone was found a few times. The chain carries TRBV19 and TRBJ1-1, with D perhaps matching TRBD1 (5 bases). The germline gives CDR1 LNHDA, CDR2 SQIVND (reference sequence). Trimming pared 7 bases from V and 2 bases from J, leaving 17 bases between. There are 15 residues in the CDR3. The CDR3 bases are TGTGCCAGTAAGAGTGGTGGGGCAGACAACACTGAAGCTTTCTTT. It is translated as CASKSGGADNTEAFF.

This clone has more than one count but fewer than ten. The V and J genes are TRBV19 and TRBJ2-1, with D perhaps TRBD2 (6 bases). The CDR3 length is 16 residues. The germline gives CDR1 LNHDA, CDR2 SQIVND (reference sequence). V was clipped by 3 bases and J by 2 bases, with 14 bases between them. The CDR3 nucleotides are TGTGCCAGTAGTATTAGTGAGGGGACTCCCTACAATGAGCAGTTCTTC. Amino acids: CASSISEGTPYNEQFF.